Listed below are T cell receptor beta chains from one sample, sequenced in a study of low-dose radiotherapy and immunotherapy resistance in tumors. TCRdb re-called the reads with MiXCR, one entry per CDR3 protein. The sample consists of 100,000 or so distinct CDR3 sequences, more than 20% of them appearing once. Material: PBMCs, obtained after low-dose radiotherapy plus immunotherapy. These receptors came from a male donor with prostate cancer. Both conserved end residues are part of each CDR3. A D gene is named only where the DNA matches it firmly. Clone size, where shown, is once, few, many, or a class for clones that have expanded.

j_call clone_size v_call d_call cdr3_aa cdr3_nt
TRBJ2-1 many TRBV20-1 TRBD1 CSASPGTGTFGEQFF TGCAGTGCTAGCCCCGGGACAGGGACTTTCGGTGAGCAGTTCTTC
TRBJ2-2 - TRBV28 - CASKQGANTGELFF TGTGCCAGCAAACAGGGTGCGAACACCGGGGAGCTGTTTTTT
TRBJ2-3 many TRBV20-1 TRBD1 CSAIRGGGTDTQYF TGCAGTGCTATCCGAGGGGGCGGCACAGATACGCAGTATTTT
TRBJ2-2 - TRBV12-3/TRBV12-4 - CASSMTGNTGELFFF -
TRBJ2-1 many TRBV6-5 TRBD2 CASSSSGGHNEQFF TGTGCCAGCAGCTCTAGCGGGGGACACAATGAGCAGTTCTTC
TRBJ2-6 few TRBV7-3 - CASSLFQPGASGANVLTF TGTGCCAGCAGCTTATTTCAGCCAGGGGCCTCTGGGGCCAACGTCCTGACTTTC
TRBJ2-5 many TRBV5-1 - CASRVDSETQYF TGCGCCAGCCGGGTGGACTCAGAGACCCAGTACTTC
TRBJ2-3 many TRBV14 TRBD1 CASSHWGQGLDTQYF TGTGCCAGCAGCCATTGGGGACAGGGGCTAGATACGCAGTATTTT
TRBJ2-7 many TRBV12-5 TRBD2 CASDSVNRGVNEQYF TGTGCTAGTGATTCGGTAAACCGGGGGGTTAACGAGCAGTACTTC
TRBJ2-5 many TRBV15 - CATSRDTAVTQYF TGTGCCACCAGCAGAGATACGGCCGTGACCCAGTACTTC
TRBJ2-1 - TRBV2 - CASMLKGVPLNEQFF TGTGCCAGCATGCTCAAAGGGGTCCCCCTCAATGAGCAGTTCTTC
TRBJ2-1 many TRBV6-6 TRBD2 CASSYLRAGTYNEQFF TGTGCCAGCAGTTATCTTAGAGCGGGAACCTACAATGAGCAGTTCTTC
TRBJ1-6 many TRBV11-2 - CASSLDGTGGVNSPLHF TGTGCCAGCAGCTTAGATGGTACGGGGGGGGTAAATTCACCCCTCCACTTT
TRBJ2-1 many TRBV12-3/TRBV12-4 - CASSLVGGGPYNEQFF TGTGCCAGCAGTTTAGTTGGGGGGGGGCCCTACAATGAGCAGTTCTTC
TRBJ2-1 - TRBV29-1 TRBD1 CSVGKDRGFYNEQFF TGCAGCGTAGGAAAGGACAGGGGATTTTACAATGAGCAGTTCTTC
TRBJ2-7 many TRBV10-3 TRBD2 CAIRGEGKDEQYF TGTGCCATCAGGGGGGAGGGAAAGGACGAGCAGTACTTC
TRBJ1-6 many TRBV7-2 - CASSTSSYNSPLHF TGTGCCAGCAGTACAAGCTCCTATAATTCACCCCTCCACTTT
TRBJ2-2 many TRBV5-1 TRBD1 CASLTGTGGNGELFF TGCGCCAGTCTGACCGGGACAGGGGGCAACGGGGAGCTGTTTTTT
TRBJ2-2 few TRBV24-1 TRBD2 CATSEPLGRGNENTGELFF TGTGCCACCAGTGAACCCTTAGGGCGGGGGAATGAGAACACCGGGGAGCTGTTTTTT
TRBJ2-7 - TRBV29-1 - CSVGQEYEQYF TGCAGCGTTGGCCAGGAATACGAGCAGTACTTC
TRBJ2-7 - TRBV11-2 - CASSPRGGPQAYEQYF TGTGCCAGCAGCCCTAGGGGGGGACCCCAGGCCTACGAGCAGTACTTC
TRBJ2-2 many TRBV7-2 - CASSLRDSGELFF TGTGCCAGCAGCCTCAGGGATTCCGGGGAGCTGTTTTTT
TRBJ2-7 medium-sized TRBV11-2 - CASSFLQGSGEQYF TGTGCCAGCAGCTTTCTACAGGGCAGCGGCGAGCAGTACTTC
TRBJ1-6 many TRBV20-1 - CSAREGPYNSPLHF TGCAGTGCTAGGGAGGGGCCCTATAATTCACCCCTCCACTTT
TRBJ1-2 many TRBV7-2 TRBD1 CASSTLAGTGGGYTF TGTGCCAGCAGCACCCTAGCGGGGACAGGGGGAGGCTACACCTTC
TRBJ2-5 many TRBV9 - CAGRSKTQYF TGTGCCGGCCGTTCCAAGACCCAGTACTTC
TRBJ2-1 - TRBV28 TRBD1 CASSTGGAYNEQFF TGTGCCAGCAGCACAGGGGGTGCCTACAATGAGCAGTTCTTC
TRBJ2-7 - TRBV7-8 - CASSPNRDLTYEQYF TGTGCCAGCAGCCCAAACCGGGACCTGACTTACGAGCAGTACTTC
TRBJ1-5 - TRBV2 TRBD1 CASGQGEGQPQHF TGTGCCAGTGGACAGGGAGAGGGTCAGCCCCAGCATTTT
TRBJ2-2 - TRBV9 - CASSPRQGNTGELFFF -
TRBJ1-1 many TRBV6-6 - CASSPRAGNTEAFF TGTGCCAGCAGTCCAAGGGCAGGTAACACTGAAGCTTTCTTT
TRBJ2-1 - TRBV28 - CASSLTTSSYNEQFF TGTGCCAGCAGTTTAACAACGTCGTCCTACAATGAGCAGTTCTTC
TRBJ1-6 - TRBV30 - CAWSVFGSYNSPLHF TGTGCCTGGAGTGTATTTGGCAGTTATAATTCACCCCTCCACTTT
TRBJ1-1 many TRBV19 - CASRTNTNTEAFF TGTGCCAGTAGGACGAATACGAACACTGAAGCTTTCTTT
TRBJ2-2 many TRBV11-2 TRBD2 CASSLHAGANTGELFF TGTGCCAGCAGCCTACACGCGGGAGCGAACACCGGGGAGCTGTTTTTT
TRBJ1-1 many TRBV5-1 - CASSPGVNTEAFF TGCGCCAGCAGTCCGGGAGTGAACACTGAAGCTTTCTTT
TRBJ2-3 many TRBV5-4 TRBD2 CASLAGGATDTQYF TGTGCCAGCTTAGCGGGGGGGGCCACAGATACGCAGTATTTT
TRBJ2-7 many TRBV6-5 TRBD1 CASSYGTASYEQYF TGTGCCAGCAGTTACGGGACAGCCTCCTACGAGCAGTACTTC
TRBJ2-2 many TRBV11-2 - CASSLDGPGELFF TGTGCCAGCAGCTTAGACGGGCCCGGGGAGCTGTTTTTT
TRBJ1-2 many TRBV5-1 TRBD1 CASRRDRLYGYTF TGCGCCAGCAGACGGGACAGACTCTATGGCTACACCTTC
TRBJ1-1 many TRBV7-9 - CASSSRDRAFEAFF TGTGCCAGCAGCTCCCGGGACCGGGCCTTTGAAGCTTTCTTT
TRBJ2-3 many TRBV7-2 - CASSLDYRATDTQYF TGTGCCAGCAGCTTAGACTACCGAGCCACAGATACGCAGTATTTT